Following are 24 T cell receptor beta chains from one sample sequenced in a study of T-cell reconstitution after alpha-beta-depleted transplantation in children. This sample's TCRbeta library carried unique molecular identifier barcodes. TCRdb re-called the PCR reads through MiXCR, storing one row per CDR3 protein. The sample holds some 450,000 distinct CDR3 sequences, around 46% seen once. The specimen was PBMCs, collected before TCRalphabeta/CD19-depleted stem cell transplant. These receptors were collected from a girl between 2 and 10 years old with aplastic anemia, due to receive a stem cell transplant.

The chain joins TRBV20-1 to TRBJ2-3; D unclear. The CDR3 consists of 12 residues. V was trimmed by 4 bases and J by 5 bases, leaving 10 bases between them. Germline V CDR1 and CDR2: DFQATT, SNEGSKA (reference sequence). DNA for the CDR3: TGCAGTGCTATCCACCGGTTAGATACGCAGTATTTT. It codes for CSAIHRLDTQYF.

The chain is built from TRBV20-1 and TRBJ2-5, with 9 bases aligning to TRBD2. CDR1 is DFQATT and CDR2 is SNEGSKA in the germline V gene (reference sequence). There are 15 residues in the CDR3. Unmatched junction bases numbered 5, after V lost 3 bases and J lost 0 bases. The CDR3 loop is CSASSLAGNQETQYF. The DNA of the CDR3 is TGCAGTGCTAGTTCTCTAGCGGGAAACCAAGAGACCCAGTACTTC.

This clonotype showed up just once. J is TRBJ2-2 and V is TRBV7-6; 9 nucleotides match TRBD1. V trimming: 6 bases; J trimming: 9 bases; junction bases outside the gene matches: 5. The germline V gene encodes CDR1 SGHVS and CDR2 FNYEAQ. The CDR3 is 13 amino acids. This chain's CDR3 is CASRPQGAWELFF. The CDR3 nucleotides are TGTGCCAGCAGGCCACAGGGGGCCTGGGAGCTGTTTTTT.

J is TRBJ2-1 and V is TRBV12-3 or TRBV12-4, with 8 bases lining up with TRBD2. Trimming took 5 bases from V and 8 from J; bases not matched to a gene: 11. The CDR3 has 15 residues. The CDR3 bases are TGTGCCAGCAGTCCGCTTCGGGAGGGCCTGGATGAGCAGTTCTTC. It yields the protein CASSPLREGLDEQFF.

The chain uses TRBV2 and TRBJ1-1; D is undetermined. The V end lost 1 base, the J end lost 4 bases, and 10 bases lay between the germline ends. CDR3 length: 14 residues. Germline CDR1 reads SNHLY; CDR2 reads FYNNEI. CDR3 protein: CASSEVSRSTEAFF. The CDR3 nucleotides are TGTGCCAGCAGTGAAGTGAGTCGGAGCACTGAAGCTTTCTTT.

The rearrangement links TRBV2 to TRBJ1-5; D not certain. Trimming shortened V by 3 bases and J by 5 bases, and 8 bases separated the two germline ends. From germline, CDR1 is SNHLY and CDR2 FYNNEI. The CDR3 runs 13 residues. DNA of the CDR3: TGTGCCAGCAGTGACAGTGGCGATCAGCCCCAGCATTTT. Translated, it gives CASSDSGDQPQHF. Based on the CDR3 plus reference TRBV2 and TRBJ1-5, the full variable domain is EPEVTQTPSHQVTQMGQEVILRCVPISNHLYFYWYRQILGQKVEFLVSFYNNEISEKSEIFDDQFSVERPDGSNFTLKIRSTKLEDSAMYFCASSDSGDQPQHFGDGTRLSIL.

This sequence joins TRBV5-1 and TRBJ2-1; D is unresolved. CDR3 length: 13 amino acids. The germline V gene has CDR1 SGHRS and CDR2 YFSETQ. V dropped 0 bases and J dropped 6 bases, with 7 bases sitting between them. This CDR3 reads CASSLAQSNEQFF. In nucleotides, the CDR3 is TGCGCCAGCAGCTTGGCCCAGAGCAATGAGCAGTTCTTC. Variable domain in full (rest from reference TRBV5-1 and TRBJ2-1): KAGVTQTPRYLIKTRGQQVTLSCSPISGHRSVSWYQQTPGQGLQFLFEYFSETQRNKGNFPGRFSGRQFSNSRSEMNVSTLELGDSALYLCASSLAQSNEQFFGPGTRLTVL.

This clonotype was detected ten times or more. J is TRBJ2-5 and V is TRBV20-1, with 8 bases aligning to TRBD2. Germline V gene data show CDR1 as DFQATT and CDR2 as SNEGSKA (reference sequence). The CDR3 extends over 14 amino acids. The V and J ends lost 0 bases and 4 bases, in that order; junction bases with no gene match: 4. CDR3 DNA sequence: TGCAGTGCTAGAGATAGGCTAGCGGGAGAGACCCAGTACTTC. Amino acids: CSARDRLAGETQYF.

The genes are TRBV5-1 and TRBJ2-1, with 13 nucleotides matching TRBD2. Germline lookup yields CDR1 SGHRS and CDR2 YFSETQ. V trimming: 0 bases; J trimming: 1 base; junction bases outside the gene matches: 1. The CDR3 is 17 amino acids. For the CDR3, the DNA is TGCGCCAGCAGCTTGGGGGGACTAGCGGGGTCCTACAATGAGCAGTTCTTC. Amino acids: CASSLGGLAGSYNEQFF.

The rearrangement links TRBV10-3 to TRBJ2-7; 7 bases agree with TRBD2. CDR1 is ENHRY, CDR2 SYGVKD, per germline. The CDR3 runs 11 residues. Trimming at V came to 8 bases and at J to 4 bases, leaving 2 bases not matched to a gene. The CDR3 DNA sequence: TGTGCCATCGATAGCGGGTACGAGCAGTACTTC. It specifies CAIDSGYEQYF.

The chain joins TRBV6-5 to TRBJ1-6; possible D gene TRBD1, 5 bases. The CDR3 extends over 14 amino acids. CDR1 and CDR2 from the germline V gene are MNHEY and SVGAGI. The ends were cut back, 0 bases at V and 14 bases at J, with 14 bases in the middle. The CDR3 here is CASSYSRQRISLHF. The CDR3, as DNA: TGTGCCAGCAGTTACTCGAGACAGCGCATTTCCCTCCACTTT.

This clonotype has just a few counts. The chain combines TRBV18 with TRBJ2-6; D gene unclear. CDR3 length: 15 residues. Trimming cost V 1 base and J 0 bases, with 4 bases left between them. Germline values: CDR1 KGHSH, CDR2 LQKENI. The CDR3 nucleotides read TGTGCCAGCTCACCACTGAGCTCTGGGGCCAACGTCCTGACTTTC. It is translated as CASSPLSSGANVLTF.

Only a few counts were recorded for this clonotype. This chain uses TRBV30 with TRBJ2-3; 7 bases are a match to TRBD2. Trimming at V came to 4 bases and at J to 6 bases, leaving 10 bases not matched to a gene. This CDR3 has 14 residues. Germline loops: CDR1 GTSNPN, CDR2 SVGIG (reference sequence). The CDR3 DNA sequence: TGTGCCTGGAAAGAGGCGGGAGTCGTCGATACGCAGTATTTT. Protein: CAWKEAGVVDTQYF.

The rearrangement uses TRBV28 and TRBJ1-4; TRBD1 matches 8 bases. Germline V gene lookup returns CDR1 MDHEN and CDR2 SYDVKM. J was trimmed by 6 bases and V by 1 base; bases with no gene match: 7. The CDR3 extends over 16 amino acids. The DNA for the CDR3 is TGTGCCAGCAGTTTATCCGGACAGGGAGGCTATGAAAAACTGTTTTTT. This translates into CASSLSGQGGYEKLFF.

The CDR3 here is CASSYSNSGLAASQYF. As DNA, the CDR3 is TGTGCCAGCAGTTACTCGAATTCGGGACTAGCGGCCTCGCAGTATTTT. The rearrangement joins TRBV6-2 or TRBV6-3 to TRBJ2-3; 11 nucleotides match TRBD2. After removal of 0 bases from V and 10 bases from J, the junction contained 9 bases not matched to a gene. Germline V gives CDR1 MNHEY, CDR2 SVGEGT. This CDR3 has 16 amino acids.

The chain joins TRBV5-1 to TRBJ2-5; 10 nucleotides agree with TRBD1. After removal of 3 bases from V and 1 base from J, the junction contained 12 bases not matched to a gene. This CDR3 region has 18 residues. Germline values: CDR1 SGHRS, CDR2 YFSETQ. CDR3 DNA sequence: TGCGCCAGCAGCTCGACAGGGGGCGACATATGGGGCCAAGAGACCCAGTACTTC. It is translated as CASSSTGGDIWGQETQYF.

The V and J genes are TRBV7-8 and TRBJ2-5, with D maybe TRBD2 (5 bases). CDR3 length: 15 residues. The germline V gene encodes CDR1 SGHVS and CDR2 FQNEAQ. The V end was cut by 1 base, the J end by 4 bases, with 13 bases between. CDR3 DNA: TGTGCCAGCAGCTTAGATACAAGGAGGACAGAGACCCAGTACTTC. Its protein is CASSLDTRRTETQYF.

V is TRBV5-1 and J is TRBJ2-4; 12 nucleotides agree with TRBD2. Germline values: CDR1 SGHRS, CDR2 YFSETQ. With 0 bases clipped from V and 2 bases from J, the junction kept 6 bases outside the gene matches. This CDR3 spans 18 amino acids. Written as DNA, the CDR3 is TGCGCCAGCAGCTTGGCACTAGCGGGAGGACCGACCAAAAACATTCAGTACTTC. Translation gives CASSLALAGGPTKNIQYF.

The table lists this clonotype with many counts. J is TRBJ1-4 and V is TRBV28, with TRBD1 matching 10 bases. Trimming removed 3 bases from V and 9 bases from J; junction bases left unmatched: 16. The CDR3 has 18 residues. Germline CDR1 MDHEN, CDR2 SYDVKM. CDR3 DNA sequence: TGTGCCAGCAGTTTTGTAGACTTCCGAGACAGGGGGCATAAAAAACTGTTTTTT. Translated: CASSFVDFRDRGHKKLFF.

The CDR3 reads CASSLGQTGANVLTF. The CDR3 coding sequence is TGTGCCAGCAGCCTGGGACAAACTGGGGCCAACGTCCTGACTTTC. J is TRBJ2-6 and V is TRBV7-2; possible D gene TRBD1, 6 bases. This CDR3 contains 15 residues. CDR1 and CDR2 from the germline V gene are SGHTA and FQGNSA. Trimming cost V 5 bases and J 2 bases, with 10 bases left between them.

This chain joins TRBV12-3 or TRBV12-4 and TRBJ1-2; the D is unclear. This CDR3 spans 12 amino acids. V was shortened by 3 bases and J by 4 bases, with 6 bases between the two germline ends. The CDR3 loop reads CASSLAVYGYTF. The CDR3 nucleotides are TGTGCCAGCAGTTTGGCAGTCTATGGCTACACCTTC.

The chain combines TRBV7-9 with TRBJ2-5; tentatively, D is TRBD1 or TRBD2 (5 bases each). CDR1 and CDR2 (germline): SEHNR, FQNEAQ (reference sequence). The CDR3 sequence is 17 residues long. Between the trimmed V and J ends, which lost 4 bases and 2 bases, there was a span of 20 bases. The CDR3 region is CASSSSDRDPFQETQYF. The DNA of the CDR3 is TGTGCCAGCAGCTCCAGTGACCGGGACCCCTTTCAAGAGACCCAGTACTTC.

The rearrangement joins TRBV27 to TRBJ2-1, with D possibly TRBD2 on 6 matching bases. Between the trimmed V and J ends, which lost 5 bases and 3 bases, there was a span of 14 bases. The CDR3 covers 15 residues. Germline V gives CDR1 MNHEY, CDR2 SMNVEV (reference sequence). The CDR3, as DNA: TGTGCCAGCAGTCGCTGGAGGGCCTACTACAATGAGCAGTTCTTC. Its translation: CASSRWRAYYNEQFF.

This rearrangement joins TRBV20-1 to TRBJ2-1; 8 nucleotides match TRBD2. The CDR3 is 14 residues long. With 3 bases clipped from V and 3 bases from J, the junction kept 4 bases outside the gene matches. CDR1 and CDR2 from the germline V gene are DFQATT and SNEGSKA (reference sequence). CDR3 coding DNA: TGCAGTGCTAGGACTAGCGTCGGCTACAATGAGCAGTTCTTC. Translated: CSARTSVGYNEQFF.